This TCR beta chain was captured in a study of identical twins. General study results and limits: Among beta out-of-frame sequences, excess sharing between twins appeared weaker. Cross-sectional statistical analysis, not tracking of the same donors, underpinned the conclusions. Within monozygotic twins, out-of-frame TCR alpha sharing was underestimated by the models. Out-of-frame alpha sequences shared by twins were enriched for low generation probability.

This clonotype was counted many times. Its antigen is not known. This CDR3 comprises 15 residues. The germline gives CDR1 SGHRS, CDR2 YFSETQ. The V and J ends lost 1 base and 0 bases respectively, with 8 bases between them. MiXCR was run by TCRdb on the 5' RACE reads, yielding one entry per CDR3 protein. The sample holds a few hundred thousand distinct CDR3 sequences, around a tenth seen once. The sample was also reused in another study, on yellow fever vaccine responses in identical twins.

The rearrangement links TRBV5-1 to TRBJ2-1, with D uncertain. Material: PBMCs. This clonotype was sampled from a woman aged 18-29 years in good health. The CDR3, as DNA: TGCGCCAGCAGCTTGAGGGCAGGCTCCTACAATGAGCAGTTCTTC. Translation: CASSLRAGSYNEQFF.